The T cell receptor beta chain under discussion was sequenced for a study of T cell responses to AZD1222 COVID-19 vaccine. Regarding the study as a whole: Among those given AZD1222, only five or six were seropositive at baseline.

This clone occurred once. Its antigen is not identified. Germline V CDR1 and CDR2: SGHKS, YYEKEE (reference sequence). This CDR3 comprises 11 residues. Trimming stripped 9 bases from V and 5 bases from J, with 11 bases between. Repertoires were generated with immunoSEQ multiplex PCR, while TCRdb's copy carries only in-frame clones and drops some. The sample has under 200,000 clones; 85% to 95% are singletons. This TCR was sampled from an adult in good health. The material sequenced was peripheral blood, taken on day 0 of AZD1222 vaccination. The V call is TRBV5-5, the J call TRBJ1-1, with D unclear. For the CDR3, the DNA is TGTGCCACGGCGGTGGGAACTGAAGCTTTCTTT. Its protein product is CATAVGTEAFF. Full variable domain (outside the CDR3, taken from reference TRBV5-5 and TRBJ1-1): DAGVTQSPTHLIKTRGQQVTLRCSPISGHKSVSWYQQVLGQGPQFIFQYYEKEERGRGNFPDRFSARQFPNYSSELNVNALLLGDSALYLCATAVGTEAFFGQGTRLTVV.